This entry is about one T cell receptor (beta chain). Its antigen remains unknown. This sample is drawn from a study of CD4 T cells in relation to SARS-CoV-2 and coronaviruses. Study in general: After around 10 days of antigen culture, PBMC TCR beta CDR3s were sequenced. Shared crossreactive spike epitopes were mapped to their HLA restriction.

The table came from immunoSEQ multiplex PCR; TCRdb's copy has only in-frame clones and leaves some out. The sample records 15,000 to 20,000 clones, roughly 87% being singletons. General study points: This crossreactivity analysis covered spike protein alone, no other viral proteins.

The unexposed donors gave CD4+ T cells in about 2011-2018, prior to COVID-19. The cells were cultured for over eight days before CD4+ T cells were isolated. Cells permitting, SARS-CoV-2 S/N and four cold-coronavirus spikes were tested on unexposed-donor CD4+ T cells. This CDR3 has 15 residues. V was shortened by 0 bases and J by 4 bases, with 11 bases between the two germline ends. Germline V gene sequence: CDR1 SGHRS, CDR2 YFSETQ. The sequenced material came from CD4+ T cells from PBMCs, cultured in vitro. V is TRBV5-1 and J is TRBJ2-1; D ambiguous. The receptor was derived from a human donor in good health. In nucleotides, the CDR3 is TGCGCCAGCAGCTTGGCCAGGAGAAGGTACAATGAGCAGTTCTTC. Amino acid sequence: CASSLARRRYNEQFF.